The rows below give T cell receptor beta chains drawn from one sample of a study of T cell responses to AZD1222 COVID-19 vaccine. Here immunoSEQ multiplex PCR was the method, and the copy in TCRdb shows in-frame clones only, minus some. The sample comprises roughly 130,000 clones, just over 85% of which are singletons, and 7.6% rests with the top ten. The input for sequencing was peripheral blood, taken on day 0 of AZD1222 vaccination. The source of these receptors is an adult in good health. CDR3s leave out the opening cysteine and the closing phenylalanine or tryptophan. A D gene is named only where the DNA matches it firmly. Only some rows state a clone size, as once, few, many or a class for expanded clones.

CDR3 protein	J gene	clone size	D gene	V gene
ASSATRTASNQPQH	TRBJ1-5	-	-	TRBV7-8
ASSFDYSEQF	TRBJ2-1	-	-	TRBV5-6
ASSSGRYSSYEQY	TRBJ2-7	-	-	TRBV7-9
ASSRTGEGSYEQY	TRBJ2-7	-	TRBD1	TRBV7-2
ASSSEIAKNIQY	TRBJ2-4	-	-	TRBV5-1
ASIPRAQTQGAVSYEQY	TRBJ2-7	-	TRBD1	TRBV5-1
SASQTGLAGMVSGEQY	TRBJ2-7	-	TRBD2	TRBV20-1
SAGTPREQY	TRBJ2-7	-	-	TRBV29-1
ASSYGQTPGNEQF	TRBJ2-1	-	-	TRBV6-5
ASSFPGQTNDQPQH	TRBJ1-5	-	-	TRBV27
ASSSGTGAYEQY	TRBJ2-7	-	TRBD1	TRBV19
ATSDGGLGRETQY	TRBJ2-5	-	-	TRBV24-1
ASSDLGRVGSGANVLT	TRBJ2-6	-	-	TRBV9
ASSLDGGEQF	TRBJ2-1	-	-	TRBV11-2
ASSYSIHSNQPQH	TRBJ1-5	-	-	TRBV6-5
ASRLAGSYNEKLF	TRBJ1-4	-	-	TRBV27
AGGTSGASSHVTQY	TRBJ2-3	-	TRBD2	TRBV7-9
ACSRGLDYEQY	TRBJ2-7	-	TRBD1	TRBV19
ASSQDPGAISEQY	TRBJ2-7	-	-	TRBV4-3
ASRGVTSGNTIY	TRBJ1-3	-	-	TRBV2
AISFSTGSTDTQY	TRBJ2-3	-	TRBD1	TRBV10-3
ASSVDGNQPQH	TRBJ1-5	-	-	TRBV10-2
ASYPQGRGGEKLF	TRBJ1-4	-	-	TRBV6-5
SVEDGRGLGADTQY	TRBJ2-3	few	-	TRBV29-1
AWSPPTSGRSITDTQY	TRBJ2-3	-	TRBD2	TRBV30
ASVDRENYGYT	TRBJ1-2	-	TRBD1	TRBV19